This entry lists 17 T cell receptor beta chains sequenced from one sample in a study of somatic mutations in cytotoxic T cells in rheumatoid arthritis. Measured with immunoSEQ multiplex PCR; TCRdb has only the in-frame clones, and not every one. The sample contains about 20,000 clones, just over 85% of which appear only once. The sample was CD8+ T cells sorted from blood. These receptors were taken from a woman aged 50 to 60 in good health.

This CDR3 reads CASSIGQHTDTQYF. Here the CDR3 DNA reads TGTGCCAGTAGTATTGGACAGCACACAGATACGCAGTATTTT. The chain carries TRBV19 and TRBJ2-3, with D possibly TRBD1 on 6 matching bases. V lost 3 bases and J 2 bases, leaving 9 bases between the germline ends. Per the germline V gene, CDR1 is LNHDA and CDR2 is SQIVND (reference sequence). There are 14 residues in the CDR3. Complete variable domain (other parts from reference TRBV19 and TRBJ2-3): DGGITQSPKYLFRKEGQNVTLSCEQNLNHDAMYWYRQDPGQGLRLIYYSQIVNDFQKGDIAEGYSVSREKKESFPLTVTSAQKNPTAFYLCASSIGQHTDTQYFGPGTRLTVL.

V is TRBV25-1 and J is TRBJ1-2; D gene uncertain. Germline V lookup: CDR1 MGHDK, CDR2 SYGVNS. Trimming shortened V by 3 bases and J by 4 bases, and 6 bases separated the two germline ends. The CDR3 contains 12 residues. CDR3 in amino acids: CASSDTLYGYTF. CDR3 nucleotides: TGTGCCAGCAGTGATACTCTCTATGGCTACACCTTC.

The chain carries TRBV28 and TRBJ1-5, with D hard to call. CDR3 length: 12 residues. V lost 10 bases and J 2 bases, leaving 9 bases between the germline ends. Germline CDR1 MDHEN, CDR2 SYDVKM. The CDR3 DNA reads TGTGCCACTTCGTTAGGCAATCAGCCCCAGCATTTT. This sequence encodes CATSLGNQPQHF.

This chain joins TRBV2 and TRBJ1-1; a possible D gene is TRBD1 (6 bases). Germline CDR1 SNHLY, CDR2 FYNNEI. The CDR3 covers 15 residues. V was clipped by 0 bases and J by 5 bases, with 13 bases between them. The CDR3 sequence is CASSEAPHTGTEAFF. The DNA of the CDR3 is TGTGCCAGCAGTGAAGCCCCCCATACAGGGACTGAAGCTTTCTTT.

The chain links TRBV25-1 to TRBJ2-1; the match to TRBD2 covers 9 bases. Germline loops: CDR1 MGHDK, CDR2 SYGVNS. J was trimmed by 4 bases and V by 6 bases; bases with no gene match: 10. The CDR3 is 16 amino acids. CDR3: CASRGSTSGPYNEQFF. Here the CDR3 DNA reads TGTGCCAGCAGAGGATCGACTAGCGGACCGTACAATGAGCAGTTCTTC.

The gene calls are TRBV28 and TRBJ2-3; D is possibly TRBD2 (7 bases). The ends were cut back, 4 bases at V and 2 bases at J, with 16 bases in the middle. The CDR3 is 16 amino acids. Looked up from germline, CDR1 is MDHEN and CDR2 is SYDVKM. CDR3 bases: TGTGCCAGCAGTTCCCCCTGGGGGGGGCACACAGATACGCAGTATTTT. Its translation is CASSSPWGGHTDTQYF.

The V and J genes are TRBV11-2 and TRBJ2-7; 7 nucleotides agree with TRBD1. This CDR3 contains 13 residues. Unmatched junction bases numbered 7, after V lost 6 bases and J lost 5 bases. The germline gives CDR1 SGHAT, CDR2 FQNNGV. This CDR3 reads CASSTGTANEQYV. As DNA, the CDR3 is TGTGCCAGCAGTACGGGGACAGCGAACGAGCAGTACGTC.

V and J are TRBV9 and TRBJ2-3; 13 bases agree with TRBD2. Germline V CDR1 and CDR2: SGDLS, YYNGEE. After removal of 3 bases from V and 3 bases from J, the junction contained 4 bases not matched to a gene. The CDR3 has 16 residues. The CDR3 spells CASSATSGGATDTQYF. The CDR3 DNA reads TGTGCCAGCAGCGCAACTAGCGGGGGGGCAACAGATACGCAGTATTTT.

This clone was detected only a few times. The chain employs TRBV6-5 and TRBJ1-6; 9 bases map to TRBD1. The CDR3 is 15 residues long. CDR1 and CDR2 (germline): MNHEY, SVGAGI. V shed 6 bases and J 8 bases; nucleotides not matched to a gene: 8. In DNA, the CDR3 is TGTGCCAGCAGATTTCGCCGGGACAGGGATTCACCCCTCCACTTT. Its translation is CASRFRRDRDSPLHF.

The CDR3 nucleotides read TGTGCCAGCAGCGCCGGGGGACTAGCAACAGATACGCAGTATTTT. It yields the protein CASSAGGLATDTQYF. The chain has TRBV9 and TRBJ2-3, with 9 nucleotides matching TRBD2. The length of the CDR3 is 15 residues. The germline V gene has CDR1 SGDLS and CDR2 YYNGEE. The ends lost 3 bases at V and 3 bases at J; junction bases unmatched: 5.

J is TRBJ1-4 and V is TRBV27; no firm D call. V was trimmed by 2 bases and J by 6 bases, leaving 7 bases between them. The germline V gene encodes CDR1 MNHEY and CDR2 SMNVEV (reference sequence). CDR3 length equals 13 residues. The CDR3 sequence is CASSLLGDEKLFF. CDR3 DNA sequence: TGTGCCAGCAGTTTACTTGGGGATGAAAAACTGTTTTTT.

This clone was recorded only once. V gene TRBV5-1 combines with J gene TRBJ2-4, with a weak D call TRBD2 (5 bases). V was cut by 0 bases and J by 0 bases, with 16 bases left in between. The germline V gene encodes CDR1 SGHRS and CDR2 YFSETQ. There are 18 residues in the CDR3. The CDR3 nucleotides are TGCGCCAGCAGCTTGGACCCCCTAGCAACCTTAGCCAAAAACATTCAGTACTTC. Amino acids: CASSLDPLATLAKNIQYF.

The genes are TRBV4-3 and TRBJ1-2, with a tentative D call TRBD1 (5 bases). The CDR3 runs 13 residues. Germline CDR1 and CDR2: LGHNA and YSLEER. Deletions cut 3 bases from V and 4 bases from J, with 9 bases between. The chain's CDR3 is CASSQGEGYGYTF. The CDR3 DNA reads as TGCGCCAGCAGCCAGGGGGAAGGCTATGGCTACACCTTC.

V and J are TRBV10-2 and TRBJ1-1; the match to TRBD1 covers 10 bases. CDR1 and CDR2 (germline): WSHSY, SAAADI. V lost 8 bases to trimming and J lost 1 base; unmatched junction nucleotides: 1. The CDR3 loop spans 13 amino acids. The CDR3 DNA is TGCGCCAGCGGGGACAGGGGGAACACTGAAGCTTTCTTT. It translates to CASGDRGNTEAFF.

The J gene is TRBJ1-2, the V gene TRBV4-2, with D possibly TRBD1 on 5 matching bases. CDR1 is LGHNA, CDR2 YNFKEQ, per germline. Trimming left V 5 bases short and J 3 bases short, with 10 bases between. This CDR3 spans 13 amino acids. The CDR3 loop is CASSGGTHYGYTF. The CDR3, as DNA: TGTGCCAGCAGCGGGGGGACTCACTATGGCTACACCTTC.

This clone has a handful of counts. The chain is built from TRBV25-1 and TRBJ1-6, with 7 bases fitting TRBD1. The V gene's germline CDR1 is MGHDK and CDR2 SYGVNS. The V and J ends lost 1 base and 5 bases, in that order; junction bases with no gene match: 5. The CDR3 is 16 amino acids. The CDR3 coding sequence is TGTGCCAGCAGTGAATTGTTGGGACAGAATAATTCACCCCTCCACTTT. It specifies CASSELLGQNNSPLHF.

V gene TRBV28 combines with J gene TRBJ1-1; 9 bases match TRBD1. The CDR3 is 17 residues long. Unmatched junction bases numbered 14, after V lost 9 bases and J lost 0 bases. Germline V gene data show CDR1 as MDHEN and CDR2 as SYDVKM. CDR3 protein: CASSSRRTGVMNTEAFF. Written as DNA, the CDR3 is TGTGCCAGTTCGTCCCGCAGGACAGGGGTGATGAACACTGAAGCTTTCTTT.